Listed below are T cell receptor beta chains from one sample, sequenced in a study of CD8 T cells in ankylosing spondylitis. A single record per CDR3 protein comes from TCRdb applying MiXCR to the 5' RACE reads. The sample shows about 310,000 distinct CDR3 sequences, less than 25% of them seen only once. The specimen sequenced was blood, either unsorted or a sorted T cell fraction (not recorded which). These receptors originate from a female donor with ankylosing spondylitis or in good health (not recorded which). The CDR3 runs from the conserved cysteine through the conserved F or W. The D gene is left open where the match is weak. Expanded clones are given a class, and other clones once, few, many or no size at all.

DNA: TGTGCCAGCAGTTACAGGGAGCGCGGTGGCTACACCTTC; CDR3: CASSYRERGGYTF; size: few; J: TRBJ1-2; D: -; V: TRBV12-3/TRBV12-4
DNA: TGTGCCATCAGTGGTTCCGGGACGAACACTGAAGCTTTCTTT; CDR3: CAISGSGTNTEAFF; size: few; J: TRBJ1-1; D: -; V: TRBV10-3
DNA: TGTGCCAGCACAAATATAGTCACTGGGGAGCAGTACTTC; CDR3: CASTNIVTGEQYF; size: few; J: TRBJ2-7; D: -; V: TRBV6-6
DNA: TGTGCCAGCAGCAAAGGGGAACTAGCTTCCCTCATTCCCCTATACAATGAGCAGTTCTTC; CDR3: CASSKGELASLIPLYNEQFF; size: -; J: TRBJ2-1; D: -; V: TRBV21-1
DNA: TGTGCCAGCTCACCCCCCGAGGGTCCCTACGAGCAGTACTTC; CDR3: CASSPPEGPYEQYF; size: few; J: TRBJ2-7; D: -; V: TRBV18
DNA: TGCAGTGCTAGAGGGGTAGGGAAGCAGTTCTTC; CDR3: CSARGVGKQFF; size: few; J: TRBJ2-1; D: -; V: TRBV20-1
DNA: TGTGCCAGCAGTTTTGCTGGACACACAACAGATACGCAGTATTTT; CDR3: CASSFAGHTTDTQYF; size: -; J: TRBJ2-3; D: -; V: TRBV12-3/TRBV12-4
DNA: TGCAGTGCCTATTCTCCGGGACACAAAACCATCTATGGCTACACCTTC; CDR3: CSAYSPGHKTIYGYTF; size: -; J: TRBJ1-2; D: -; V: TRBV20-1
DNA: TGTGCCAGCAGCTTCACAGGGAGTCAGCCCCAGCATTTT; CDR3: CASSFTGSQPQHF; size: -; J: TRBJ1-5; D: -; V: TRBV7-3
DNA: TGTGCCAGCAGATCGACCGGAGGATCTGGAAACACCATATATTTT; CDR3: CASRSTGGSGNTIYF; size: -; J: TRBJ1-3; D: -; V: TRBV6-2/TRBV6-3
DNA: TGTGCCAGTAGTATGATGGGAGATACGCAGTATTTT; CDR3: CASSMMGDTQYF; size: -; J: TRBJ2-3; D: -; V: TRBV19
DNA: TGTGCCAGCAGTTTACACACCCGTGAAGCTTTCTTT; CDR3: CASSLHTREAFF; size: -; J: TRBJ1-1; D: -; V: TRBV28
DNA: TGTGCCAGCAGTCGCGACGGCCGCTACGAGCAGTACTTC; CDR3: CASSRDGRYEQYF; size: few; J: TRBJ2-7; D: -; V: TRBV12-3/TRBV12-4
DNA: TGCAGTGCTAGAGATAGTAGGAGACTAGCGGGAGCTATGGACACCGGGGAGCTGTTTTTT; CDR3: CSARDSRRLAGAMDTGELFF; size: -; J: TRBJ2-2; D: TRBD2; V: TRBV20-1
DNA: TGTGCCAGCACTGAGCCTTTGGGAGGGGATGGCGAGCAGTACTTC; CDR3: CASTEPLGGDGEQYF; size: -; J: TRBJ2-7; D: TRBD2; V: TRBV6-2/TRBV6-3
DNA: TGCAGTGCCATCGGCAGCTCGAACACTGAAGCTTTCTTT; CDR3: CSAIGSSNTEAFF; size: few; J: TRBJ1-1; D: -; V: TRBV20-1
DNA: TGTGCCAGCAGTGAAACTCGCACAGATACGCAGTATTTT; CDR3: CASSETRTDTQYF; size: -; J: TRBJ2-3; D: -; V: TRBV2
DNA: TGCAGTGCGCCCGGACGCGGTGAGCAGTTCTTC; CDR3: CSAPGRGEQFF; size: few; J: TRBJ2-1; D: -; V: TRBV20-1
DNA: TGTGCCAGCAGCTCCCCCTCCTACGAGCAGTACTTC; CDR3: CASSSPSYEQYF; size: many; J: TRBJ2-7; D: -; V: TRBV28
DNA: TGTGCCAGCAGCCAGTTAGGGCACAATGAGCAGTTCTTC; CDR3: CASSQLGHNEQFF; size: few; J: TRBJ2-1; D: -; V: TRBV3-1
DNA: TGTGCCAGCAGCGCCCGGACTACTAGCGGGGCCTCCTACGAGCAGTACTTC; CDR3: CASSARTTSGASYEQYF; size: few; J: TRBJ2-7; D: TRBD2; V: TRBV9
DNA: TGTGCCAGCAGCTCGGGGAGTAGCGGCTACAATGAGCAGTTCTTC; CDR3: CASSSGSSGYNEQFF; size: -; J: TRBJ2-1; D: -; V: TRBV7-2
DNA: TGTGCCGGGGGGCGAAAGTCAACGGCGGGGGGCTACACCTTC; CDR3: CAGGRKSTAGGYTF; size: few; J: TRBJ1-2; D: -; V: TRBV28
DNA: TGCGCCAGCAGCTTGGCCTTGTCTAATCCCTACAATGAGCAGTTCTTC; CDR3: CASSLALSNPYNEQFF; size: few; J: TRBJ2-1; D: -; V: TRBV5-1
DNA: TGTGCCAGCAGTTATTTGAGGACTGAAGCTTTCTTT; CDR3: CASSYLRTEAFF; size: -; J: TRBJ1-1; D: -; V: TRBV6-2/TRBV6-3
DNA: TGCGCCAGCAGCCAAGTCCGACCGGATACGCAGTATTTT; CDR3: CASSQVRPDTQYF; size: few; J: TRBJ2-3; D: -; V: TRBV4-3
DNA: TGCGCCAGCAGCTTGATTGCCGAACCGCACACCGGGGAGCTGTTTTTT; CDR3: CASSLIAEPHTGELFF; size: -; J: TRBJ2-2; D: -; V: TRBV5-1
DNA: TGCGCCAGCAGCCAAGATCCAGCGGGAGGAACTTCGCGAGAGACCCAGTACTTC; CDR3: CASSQDPAGGTSRETQYF; size: -; J: TRBJ2-5; D: TRBD2; V: TRBV4-1
DNA: TGCAGTCCCAAACGAGTCTCCTACGAGCAGTACTTC; CDR3: CSPKRVSYEQYF; size: few; J: TRBJ2-7; D: -; V: TRBV20-1
DNA: TGCGCCAGCAGCTTGGATCAGTACAATGAGCAGTTCTTC; CDR3: CASSLDQYNEQFF; size: -; J: TRBJ2-1; D: -; V: TRBV5-1
DNA: TGTGCCAGCAGCTTGGGGGAGGGCTACAATGAGCAGTTCTTC; CDR3: CASSLGEGYNEQFF; size: -; J: TRBJ2-1; D: TRBD2; V: TRBV7-8
DNA: TGCAGTGCTAGTCGGGGTAGCGGATACGAGCAGTACTTC; CDR3: CSASRGSGYEQYF; size: few; J: TRBJ2-7; D: -; V: TRBV20-1
DNA: TGTGCCAGCACTGGACAGGGTTTCACCTACGAGCAGTACTTC; CDR3: CASTGQGFTYEQYF; size: -; J: TRBJ2-7; D: TRBD1; V: TRBV7-2
DNA: TGTGCCAGCAGCTTAGTAAAAGGGATCTCCTACGAGCAGTACTTC; CDR3: CASSLVKGISYEQYF; size: few; J: TRBJ2-7; D: -; V: TRBV7-2
DNA: TGTGCCAGCACCTTGGGGAACAGGCGGGAGACCCAGTACTTC; CDR3: CASTLGNRRETQYF; size: -; J: TRBJ2-5; D: -; V: TRBV7-9
DNA: TGCAGTGCTAGCCCCACGGGAGACTCGCAGTACTTC; CDR3: CSASPTGDSQYF; size: -; J: TRBJ2-7; D: -; V: TRBV20-1
DNA: TGCGCCAGCAGCAAGGGACAGGGGGCGTCGGTACAAGAGACCCAGTACTTC; CDR3: CASSKGQGASVQETQYF; size: -; J: TRBJ2-5; D: TRBD1; V: TRBV5-1
DNA: TGTGCCACCGGGGCCAGGAGGGCCTTGGATGAGCAGTTCTTC; CDR3: CATGARRALDEQFF; size: -; J: TRBJ2-1; D: -; V: TRBV15
DNA: TGCAGCGTCAAGGGCGGGAGGGCCTTTACAGGGGAGACCCAGTACTTC; CDR3: CSVKGGRAFTGETQYF; size: few; J: TRBJ2-5; D: TRBD2; V: TRBV29-1
DNA: TGTGCCAGCAGTTTCTACGGGGACTACGAGCAGTACTTC; CDR3: CASSFYGDYEQYF; size: many; J: TRBJ2-7; D: -; V: TRBV6-6
DNA: TGTGCCAGCAGTGATAACAGGGTGGGTGGCTACACCTTC; CDR3: CASSDNRVGGYTF; size: -; J: TRBJ1-2; D: -; V: TRBV12-3/TRBV12-4
DNA: TGCGCCAGCAAGGACACCGGGGAGCTGTTTTTT; CDR3: CASKDTGELFF; size: few; J: TRBJ2-2; D: -; V: TRBV10-2
DNA: TGTGCCAGCAGCTTAGATTCCCAGGTCACTAACTATGGCTACACCTTC; CDR3: CASSLDSQVTNYGYTF; size: many; J: TRBJ1-2; D: -; V: TRBV11-2
DNA: TGTGCCAGCAGCTTAATTAGCGGAAAAGGAAACACCATATATTTT; CDR3: CASSLISGKGNTIYF; size: -; J: TRBJ1-3; D: -; V: TRBV7-9
DNA: TGTGCCAGCAGCCCGGAACCAGGGGGAGGTTCACCCCTCCACTTT; CDR3: CASSPEPGGGSPLHF; size: -; J: TRBJ1-6; D: TRBD1; V: TRBV11-2
DNA: TGTGCCAGCAGTTTCTGGACAGGGGTCTTCTACGAGCAGTACTTC; CDR3: CASSFWTGVFYEQYF; size: few; J: TRBJ2-7; D: TRBD1; V: TRBV12-3/TRBV12-4
DNA: TGTGCCAGCAGTTACCCGCCGAGGCCCTACAGGGATGAGCAGTTCTTC; CDR3: CASSYPPRPYRDEQFF; size: few; J: TRBJ2-1; D: -; V: TRBV6-2/TRBV6-3
DNA: TGCGCCAGCAGCTTTGACGGAGGAGGGTACGAGCAGTACTTC; CDR3: CASSFDGGGYEQYF; size: -; J: TRBJ2-7; D: -; V: TRBV5-1
DNA: TGTGCCAGCAGTCCCCTAAATGGGGGGACTGAAGCTTTCTTT; CDR3: CASSPLNGGTEAFF; size: -; J: TRBJ1-1; D: -; V: TRBV28
DNA: TGCGCCAGCAGCCATAACTTTTTATTGGGCAATGAGCAGTTCTTC; CDR3: CASSHNFLLGNEQFF; size: -; J: TRBJ2-1; D: -; V: TRBV4-3
DNA: TGCAGTGCTAGAGAGGCGGGACGGAGTGTTCACGAGCAGTACTTC; CDR3: CSAREAGRSVHEQYF; size: many; J: TRBJ2-7; D: -; V: TRBV20-1
DNA: TGTGCCAGCAGCCAAAGGGAGATAAGTTTCCAAGAGACCCAGTACTTC; CDR3: CASSQREISFQETQYF; size: few; J: TRBJ2-5; D: -; V: TRBV7-2
DNA: TGCAGTGCTAGAGATCGACTAGCGGGAGTATCAGATACGCAGTATTTT; CDR3: CSARDRLAGVSDTQYF; size: few; J: TRBJ2-3; D: TRBD2; V: TRBV20-1